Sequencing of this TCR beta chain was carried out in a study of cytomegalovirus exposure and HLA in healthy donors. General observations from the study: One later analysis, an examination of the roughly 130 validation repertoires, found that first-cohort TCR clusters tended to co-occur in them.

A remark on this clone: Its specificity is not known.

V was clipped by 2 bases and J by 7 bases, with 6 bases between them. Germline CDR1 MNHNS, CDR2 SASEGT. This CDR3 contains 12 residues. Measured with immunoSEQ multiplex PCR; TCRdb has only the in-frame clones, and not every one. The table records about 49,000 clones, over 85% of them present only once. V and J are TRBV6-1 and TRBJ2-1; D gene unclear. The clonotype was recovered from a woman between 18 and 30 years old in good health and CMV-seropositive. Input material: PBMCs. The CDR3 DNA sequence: TGTGCCAGCAGTGAAAACTTAAATGAGCAGTTCTTC. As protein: CASSENLNEQFF.